The present T cell receptor beta chain was sequenced within a study of OX40 agonist ivuxolimab in advanced cancers. In terms of the full investigation: Ivuxolimab, which targeted the costimulatory receptor OX40 (CD134), was an agonistic, fully human IgG2 monoclonal antibody. Patients were allowed to have had prior anti-PD-1, anti-PD-L1 or anti-CTLA-4 therapy, and less than 45% of the dose-escalation patients had previously received checkpoint inhibitors. In the dose-escalation cohort, approximately 82% of patients were male, and the mean age was 60 years with a range of about 20 to 80. Peripheral TCRbeta sequencing was intended to test whether TCR sequence diversity was altered and clonal T-cell expansion was caused by ivuxolimab. Three dose-escalation patients achieved partial responses, one with hepatocellular carcinoma and two with cutaneous melanoma. Among the 50 to 55 dose-escalation patients, some 19 had hepatocellular carcinoma, about 15 melanoma, 9 renal cell carcinoma and 9 head and neck cancer. Intravenous ivuxolimab was administered to patients every 2 weeks at six dose levels: 0.01, 0.1, 0.3, 1.5, 3 and 10 mg/kg. The paper covers the monotherapy dose-escalation part of the phase I ivuxolimab trial, which included N = 52 patients.

The trial excluded patients who had a history of autoimmune disease or who were on systemic immunosuppression. Peripheral blood for TCR sequencing was collected from all dose cohorts at baseline, on cycle 4 day 1, and on cycle 7 day 1. The samples were taken from a phase I, first-in-human, multicenter, open-label dose-escalation trial of ivuxolimab. Adults with locally advanced or metastatic head and neck squamous cell, hepatocellular, melanoma or renal cell carcinoma were enrolled in the trial. CD4+ and CD8+ T cells were sorted separately from peripheral blood before TCR sequencing. As for this clone: The antigen it recognizes is unknown. The input lacks base qualities; no much larger clone sits a single base away.

The paper as a whole reports these results and caveats: After ivuxolimab, CD8+ T cells had more expanded clones than CD4+ T cells on average. Low levels of normalized T-cell clonal expansion were also seen in some patients who did not respond. Partial responders in the 0.1-3.0 mg/kg groups had among the lowest normalized peripheral clonal expansion, especially among CD8+ T cells. At doses from 0.1 to 3.0 mg/kg, clonal expansion was seen in both CD4+ and CD8+ blood T cells between baseline and week 6. Antigen specificity was not determined for the clonally expanded peripheral T cells.

Taken from the germline V gene (reference sequence), the CDR1 and CDR2 loops are SEHNR and FQNEAQ. Trimming takes 0 bases from V and 8 bases from J, and the germline ends sit 7 bases apart. The CDR3 starts with the cysteine, ends with the phenylalanine, and has 13 residues. The entry retains the CDR3 DNA only, 39 bases that are in frame from base 1. Genomic DNA was isolated from the sorted cells so that the TCRbeta CDR3 region could be sequenced. The immunoSEQ Assay was used for sequencing of TCRbeta CDR3 regions. TCRdb mirrors the immuneACCESS table, restricted to in-frame sequences. Some clones are absent from its copies; in checked studies, under half trace to an unresolved V gene, and the reason for the others is unknown. This sample is represented by about 58,000 clones; roughly 86% of them were singletons. Roughly 0.9% of the sample rests with the top ten.

This receptor was obtained from an adult with an advanced solid tumor such as melanoma, head and neck, liver or kidney cancer. This chain joins TRBV7-9 to TRBJ1-4; the D gene is unclear. The source was CD4+ or CD8+ T cells sorted from blood, collected in a trial of the OX40 agonist ivuxolimab. The nucleotide sequence is TGTGCCAGCAGCTTAGCGCTTTGGGAAAAACTGTTTTTT. Its translation reads: CASSLALWEKLFF.